These T cell receptor beta chains were read from a single sample in a study of T cells expressing NK-cell markers. TCRdb re-called the 5' RACE reads and catalogs CDR3 proteins one per entry, DNA excluded. The repertoire shows 130,000 to 150,000 distinct CDR3 sequences; the top ten hold 10% to 15%. Sequencing was performed on blood T cells: a sorted CD56 or NKG2C T cell subset, CD4+ or CD8+ T cells, or bulk PBMC T cells (not recorded which). The receptors come from a man younger than 35 in good health. CDR3s include the opening cysteine and the closing phenylalanine or tryptophan.

v_gene: TRBV28; j_gene: TRBJ2-2; CDR3aa: CASSLEAGNTGELFF
v_gene: TRBV23-1; j_gene: TRBJ2-7; CDR3aa: CASSQPLDQSSREQYF
v_gene: TRBV5-1; j_gene: TRBJ1-1; CDR3aa: CASSPIFPDEAFF
v_gene: TRBV12-3/TRBV12-4; j_gene: TRBJ2-1; CDR3aa: CASSLGQAPYNEQFF
v_gene: TRBV5-1; j_gene: TRBJ2-1; CDR3aa: CASSLTSGGSNEQFF
v_gene: TRBV11-2; j_gene: TRBJ2-5; CDR3aa: CASSVTRNQETQYF
v_gene: TRBV24-1; j_gene: TRBJ1-1; CDR3aa: CATSDLRTSKAFF
v_gene: TRBV20-1; j_gene: TRBJ2-1; CDR3aa: CSALGWTRAYNEQFF
v_gene: TRBV16; j_gene: TRBJ1-1; CDR3aa: CASSPINTEAFF
v_gene: TRBV27; j_gene: TRBJ2-3; CDR3aa: CASSYLAGESSTDTQYF
v_gene: TRBV12-3/TRBV12-4; j_gene: TRBJ1-4; CDR3aa: CASSSLVEKLFF
v_gene: TRBV20-1; j_gene: TRBJ2-1; CDR3aa: CSASSGRGNEQFF
v_gene: TRBV18; j_gene: TRBJ2-1; CDR3aa: CASSLEQVEQFF
v_gene: TRBV12-3/TRBV12-4; j_gene: TRBJ1-4; CDR3aa: CASSIARNTEKLFF
v_gene: TRBV3-1; j_gene: TRBJ2-7; CDR3aa: CASSFTGDSYEQYF
v_gene: TRBV4-3; j_gene: TRBJ2-7; CDR3aa: CASSQDWAVSYEQYF
v_gene: TRBV27; j_gene: TRBJ1-1; CDR3aa: CASSSPRYSPNTEAFF
v_gene: TRBV7-2; j_gene: TRBJ1-2; CDR3aa: CASTTDSGAQGVYYGYTF
v_gene: TRBV7-9; j_gene: TRBJ2-3; CDR3aa: CASSLGLEGFTDTQYF
v_gene: TRBV7-6; j_gene: TRBJ1-1; CDR3aa: CASKGDTEAFF
v_gene: TRBV7-9; j_gene: TRBJ1-4; CDR3aa: CASSPPGPENEKLFF
v_gene: TRBV4-3; j_gene: TRBJ2-5; CDR3aa: CASSQDTGQGKETQYF
v_gene: TRBV4-1; j_gene: TRBJ1-1; CDR3aa: CASSHIGEGTEAFF
v_gene: TRBV6-1; j_gene: TRBJ2-3; CDR3aa: CASSSQGRGPTDTQYF
v_gene: TRBV20-1; j_gene: TRBJ2-7; CDR3aa: CSANDDTAYEQYF
v_gene: TRBV20-1; j_gene: TRBJ2-2; CDR3aa: CSADKLAGGNTGELFF
v_gene: TRBV20-1; j_gene: TRBJ2-2; CDR3aa: CSAERGSGTGELFF
v_gene: TRBV29-1; j_gene: TRBJ2-1; CDR3aa: CSVAGTEGVNEQFF
v_gene: TRBV28; j_gene: TRBJ2-3; CDR3aa: CATSKGLDTQYF
v_gene: TRBV12-3/TRBV12-4; j_gene: TRBJ2-1; CDR3aa: CASSENNRHYNEQFF
v_gene: TRBV6-5; j_gene: TRBJ2-5; CDR3aa: CASTTTGETQYF
v_gene: TRBV29-1; j_gene: TRBJ1-2; CDR3aa: CSADRRDNYGYTF
v_gene: TRBV20-1; j_gene: TRBJ1-5; CDR3aa: CSARDSGNQPQHF
v_gene: TRBV9; j_gene: TRBJ1-1; CDR3aa: CARSWGLRDTEAFF
v_gene: TRBV4-3; j_gene: TRBJ2-3; CDR3aa: CASSQAQGGDTQYF
v_gene: TRBV7-3; j_gene: TRBJ2-1; CDR3aa: CASSLGTGEVSYNEQFF
v_gene: TRBV21-1; j_gene: TRBJ2-6; CDR3aa: CASSRRANSGANVLTF
v_gene: TRBV5-1; j_gene: TRBJ2-5; CDR3aa: CASSRWTGAQETQYF
v_gene: TRBV5-1; j_gene: TRBJ2-1; CDR3aa: CASGAGAGNEQFF
v_gene: TRBV6-5; j_gene: TRBJ2-7; CDR3aa: CASSYRAGHNYEQYF
v_gene: TRBV20-1; j_gene: TRBJ2-1; CDR3aa: CSAPEKYNEQFF
v_gene: TRBV7-8; j_gene: TRBJ2-6; CDR3aa: CASTQGSGANVLTF
v_gene: TRBV12-3/TRBV12-4; j_gene: TRBJ2-2; CDR3aa: CASSFVNGRSDVGELFF
v_gene: TRBV5-4; j_gene: TRBJ1-2; CDR3aa: CASSFRGDGYGYTF
v_gene: TRBV20-1; j_gene: TRBJ2-2; CDR3aa: CSARVRLAGAIGELFF
v_gene: TRBV9; j_gene: TRBJ1-4; CDR3aa: CASSGTGYDEKLFF
v_gene: TRBV15; j_gene: TRBJ2-7; CDR3aa: CATSADRGRNEQYF
v_gene: TRBV20-1; j_gene: TRBJ2-7; CDR3aa: CSARSGTPYEQYF
v_gene: TRBV15; j_gene: TRBJ1-3; CDR3aa: CATSRDRGSGNTIYF
v_gene: TRBV6-2/TRBV6-3; j_gene: TRBJ1-5; CDR3aa: CASSWYKNQPQHF
v_gene: TRBV10-1; j_gene: TRBJ2-2; CDR3aa: CASNPTGELFF
v_gene: TRBV29-1; j_gene: TRBJ2-3; CDR3aa: CSVQMTSDKTDTQYF
v_gene: TRBV15; j_gene: TRBJ2-7; CDR3aa: CATRRGSYEQYF
v_gene: TRBV5-1; j_gene: TRBJ2-1; CDR3aa: CASSPSGTGKNEQFF
v_gene: TRBV29-1; j_gene: TRBJ2-6; CDR3aa: CSVLSGFGSGANVLTF
v_gene: TRBV25-1; j_gene: TRBJ2-2; CDR3aa: CASSDSGELFF
v_gene: TRBV11-2; j_gene: TRBJ2-1; CDR3aa: CASSYNRIGRLKTNYNEQFF
v_gene: TRBV25-1; j_gene: TRBJ2-1; CDR3aa: CASSDQRGTSKSSYNEQFF